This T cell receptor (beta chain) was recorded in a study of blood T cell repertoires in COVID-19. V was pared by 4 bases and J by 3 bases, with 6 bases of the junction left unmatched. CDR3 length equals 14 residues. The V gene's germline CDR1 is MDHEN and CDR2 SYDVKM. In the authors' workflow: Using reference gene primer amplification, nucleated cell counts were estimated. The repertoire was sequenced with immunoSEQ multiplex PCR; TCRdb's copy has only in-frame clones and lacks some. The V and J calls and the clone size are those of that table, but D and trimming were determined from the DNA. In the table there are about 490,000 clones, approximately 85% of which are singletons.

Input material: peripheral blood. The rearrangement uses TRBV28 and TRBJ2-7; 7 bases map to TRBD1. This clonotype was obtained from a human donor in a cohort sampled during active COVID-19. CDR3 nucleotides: TGTGCCAGCAGTTCGGGACAGATTCACTACGAGCAGTACTTC. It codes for CASSSGQIHYEQYF.